This TCR beta chain was captured in a study of T cell responses to AZD1222 COVID-19 vaccine. Across the whole study: Some second doses came at about 4 weeks and others at about 12 weeks; these were pooled.

As for this clone: The antigen is not known.

The repertoire was sequenced with immunoSEQ multiplex PCR; TCRdb's copy has only in-frame clones and lacks some. The table records around 170,000 clones, approximately 90% of them present only once. The CDR3 covers 12 residues. Trimming shortened V by 6 bases and J by 8 bases, and 13 bases separated the two germline ends. Germline values: CDR1 LNHDA, CDR2 SQIVND (reference sequence). Findings and caveats of the study: Baseline antibody screening turned up just six seropositive AZD1222 recipients. Across the whole spike, CD4 TCRs peaked at regions 160-218 and 743-854.

The source material was peripheral blood, sampled on day 0 of AZD1222 vaccination. This clonotype originated in an adult in good health. The chain carries TRBV19 and TRBJ1-2; D gene uncertain. CDR3 nucleotide sequence: TGTGCCAGTAGCCCAGGACGGGGAGGCTACACCTTC. Translating gives CASSPGRGGYTF. The full variable domain, with the rest looked up from reference TRBV19 and TRBJ1-2, is DGGITQSPKYLFRKEGQNVTLSCEQNLNHDAMYWYRQDPGQGLRLIYYSQIVNDFQKGDIAEGYSVSREKKESFPLTVTSAQKNPTAFYLCASSPGRGGYTFGSGTRLTVV.